This TCR beta chain appears in the sequencing data of a study of blood T cells in healthy people across ages (dated by TCRdb to 2015 to 2017). Study-level background: In model experiments, template switching captured about one uniquely barcoded TCR beta cDNA molecule for every two T cells. Age-related changes in TCR beta repertoire diversity were measured in the study by deep sequencing normalized with unique cDNA molecular identifiers. The study analyzed two additional independent replicas of 1 million unique cDNA reads from the same blood draw for two donors, one aged 18 to 29 and one aged 80 or older. Donors were grouped into four age groups: young (average 16 years), middle-aged (approximately 41), aged (62) and long-lived (around 82). To avoid experimental bias, donors of different ages were distributed randomly across sequencing lanes. What the work shows at the level of the full study, not this receptor alone: Because the CMV infection status of the donors was unknown, age-related changes in expanded clonotypes may potentially have been confounded. As age increased, observed TCR beta diversity per million T cells dropped in a roughly linear way, and a significant reduction was already evident by age around 41. Estimates of total diversity from one million sequenced T cells were regarded as lower bounds and underestimates. There was a strong correlation between observed TCR beta diversity and the percentage of naive T cells measured by flow cytometry. Bulk unsorted PBMC profiling prevented conclusive comparison of naive and antigen-experienced compartments. Compared with the aged group, more naive CD4+ T cells, fewer expanded clones and increased TCR diversity were shown by the long-lived group, suggesting age selection.

From a lookup of the germline V gene (reference sequence), CDR1 and CDR2 are MNHEY and SMNVEV. The V end loses 5 bases and the J end loses 0 bases, and a stretch of 14 bases separates them. There are 16 amino acids in the CDR3, from cysteine to phenylalanine inclusive. Only CDR3 DNA is held: 48 bases, read in frame from base 1. The approximately 39 donors, aged 6 to 90 years, were systemically healthy Caucasian individuals from Russia. Ten milliliters of peripheral blood were drawn from each donor into EDTA-treated Vacutainer tubes. PBMCs were isolated by Ficoll-Paque density-gradient centrifugation, with at least 6 million obtained per sample. Total RNA, at least 6 micrograms per sample, was extracted from PBMCs with Trizol reagent. For every donor, flow cytometry on a PBMC aliquot measured the percentage of naive CD45RAhigh/CD27high T cells. The method was 5' RACE. These reads were obtained on an Illumina HiSeq 2500. A second about 6 to 11 cycle PCR used a sample-barcoded 5' primer and a J-beta primer mix. A unique molecular identifier was introduced onto each TCR beta cDNA molecule by a template-switch 5' adaptor carrying 12 random nucleotides. Each sample yielded at least 3 million CDR3-containing paired-end reads. First-strand cDNA was synthesized from all RNA with the Mint cDNA synthesis kit, primed by a TRBC-specific oligonucleotide. Following uracil-DNA glycosylase treatment, all cDNA underwent a first 18-cycle PCR with the universal primers M1SS and BC2_uni_R. The original pipeline was this. For normalization, 1 million high-quality reads, each with a distinct molecular identifier, were randomly selected from each sample. Instead of being binned into consensus sequences, reads that shared molecular identifiers were thrown out. MiTCR, run with a Q25 quality threshold and the strictest error-elimination algorithm, handled CDR3 identification, clonotype clustering and error correction. A nonparametric unseen species model with Euler transformation was used to estimate lower-bound total TCR beta diversity. Using fastp trimming at Q25 and MiXCR clonotype assembly, TCRdb reanalyzed the public sequencing data and kept in-frame beta chains. Identical CDR3 protein sequences are pooled into one entry, listed with their most common genes and DNA. These V and J calls derive from TCRdb rather than the authors' analysis. The sample table shows roughly 2 million distinct CDR3 sequences, and about 50% are seen once. In total, the top ten clones hold around 2.1% of the sample.

A word on this clonotype: Its target antigen remains unknown. No base quality values were provided; no much bigger clone lies one nucleotide off.

The specimen sequenced was blood. This clonotype was obtained from a woman in her 40s in good health. The chain is encoded by TRBV27 joined to TRBJ1-5, with TRBD1 perhaps the D gene, on 6 matching bases. CDR3 sequence: CASSPSQGDSNQPQHF. The nucleotide sequence is given as TGTGCCAGCAGTCCCTCACAGGGTGATAGCAATCAGCCCCAGCATTTT.